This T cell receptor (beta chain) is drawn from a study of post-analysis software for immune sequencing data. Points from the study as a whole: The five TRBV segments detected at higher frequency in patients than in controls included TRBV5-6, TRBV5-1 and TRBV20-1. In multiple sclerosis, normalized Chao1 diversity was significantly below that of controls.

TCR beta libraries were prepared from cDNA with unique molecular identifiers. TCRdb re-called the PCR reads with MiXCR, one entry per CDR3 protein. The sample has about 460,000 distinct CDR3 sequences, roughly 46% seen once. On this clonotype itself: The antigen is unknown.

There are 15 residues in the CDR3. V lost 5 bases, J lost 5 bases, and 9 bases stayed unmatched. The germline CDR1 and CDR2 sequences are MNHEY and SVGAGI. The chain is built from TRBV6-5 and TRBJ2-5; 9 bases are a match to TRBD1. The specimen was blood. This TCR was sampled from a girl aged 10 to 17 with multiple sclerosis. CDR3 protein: CASSRTGASQETQYF. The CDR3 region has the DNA TGTGCCAGCAGTCGGACAGGGGCTAGTCAGGAGACCCAGTACTTC.